This T cell receptor beta chain was observed in a study of T cell responses to AZD1222 COVID-19 vaccine (dated by TCRdb to 2020 to 2023). Regarding the research as a whole: TCR sequencing covered over 230 trial participants: 200 to 220 given two doses of AZD1222 and about 26 given two doses of MenACWY control vaccine. Enrollment into the trials was organized by age into subgroups of 18-55, 56-69 and 70-plus years, and those subgroups contained about 150, 27 and 61 TCR-sequenced participants, respectively.

In light of the paper, this sample's time point label describes: about 28 days (+/-7) after the second vaccine dose. Because spike-specific TCR depth and breadth did not differ between the two schedules, AZD1222 recipients who got a second dose at roughly 4 weeks were pooled with those who got a second dose at roughly 12 weeks. Samples from vaccinated people were obtained from the UK trials COV001 and COV002, which included a single-blind randomized controlled phase 2/3 trial of AZD1222 (ChAdOx1 nCoV-19) in healthy adults. For TCRbeta chain sequencing, PBMC samples were collected from trial participants at day 0 and at day 28 after the second dose. For this clone: The antigen it recognizes is unknown. Per-nucleotide qualities are absent, and no much larger clonotype sits a single base away.

The CDR3 covers 15 residues, taking in both the cysteine and the phenylalanine. The retained sequence is limited to the CDR3, 45 bases, with the frame set at the first base. The germline V gene sets CDR1 to SGHTA and CDR2 to FQGTGA. The V end gives up 5 bases and the J end 4 bases, leaving 9 bases in the junction not matched to a gene. The CDR3 regions of human TCRbeta chains were subjected to immunosequencing. The authors processed their data as follows. Repertoire TCRs were checked for matches against a reference library of SARS-CoV-2-specific TCRs that had been generated using the MIRA antigen-specificity platform. Breadth was defined as the fraction of unique TCRs that were SARS-CoV-2-associated. Depth was defined as the fraction of total T cells that were SARS-CoV-2-associated. Using the MIRA data, each spike-specific TCR was mapped to the spike region that the TCR reacts to and placed in a CD4 or CD8 class. Log10-transformed breadth and depth values were compared by one-way ANOVA with Sidak's multiple comparisons tests. TCRdb provides this immuneACCESS table in a form limited to in-frame rearrangements. Some clones are lacking; in checked studies, under half of them reflect an unresolved V gene, and why the rest are absent is not known. V, J and clone size are those of that table, while D and trimming were read from the DNA. The sample contains 60,000 to 75,000 clones, 89% of them found a single time. The ten largest clones add up to more than 25% of the sample.

Broad study findings and their caveats: Because no day 14 peak-response samples were available, the repertoires could be characterized only after the peak T cell response. After two AZD1222 doses, both the breadth and the depth of spike-specific TCRs were significantly higher than at day 0 and than in MenACWY recipients. Epitopes outside the regions mutated in the B.1.351 and B.1.1.7 variants were reportedly recognized by nearly half of the unique spike-specific TCRs. CD4 TCRs associated with the vaccine covered the entire spike protein, and the dominant responses were in regions 160-218 and 743-854. Participants were mostly white British and included more females than males, and it was suggested by the authors that clonal diversity may have been underestimated. Conclusions about previously exposed vaccinees were limited because only a handful of AZD1222 recipients were SARS-CoV-2 seropositive at baseline. The 56-69-year group was small, and its depth increase did not reach significance, likely because of low power.

Sample: peripheral blood, taken 28 days after the second AZD1222 dose. This chain is built from TRBV7-3 and TRBJ2-5, and TRBD1 matches 8 of the central bases. This TCR was recovered from an adult who received the AZD1222 COVID-19 vaccine. The nucleotide sequence reads TGTGCCAGCAGCAGAGGACAGGGTCTGGGAGAGACCCAGTACTTC. The encoded protein is CASSRGQGLGETQYF.